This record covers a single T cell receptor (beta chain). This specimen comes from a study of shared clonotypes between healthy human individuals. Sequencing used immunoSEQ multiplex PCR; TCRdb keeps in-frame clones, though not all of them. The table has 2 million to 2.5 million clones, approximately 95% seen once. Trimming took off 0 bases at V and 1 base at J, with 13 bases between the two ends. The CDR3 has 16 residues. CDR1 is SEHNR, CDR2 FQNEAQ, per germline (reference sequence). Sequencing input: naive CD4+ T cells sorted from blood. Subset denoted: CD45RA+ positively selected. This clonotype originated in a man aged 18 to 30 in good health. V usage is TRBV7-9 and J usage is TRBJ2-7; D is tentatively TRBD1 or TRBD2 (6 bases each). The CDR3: CASSLAAGTSSYEQYF. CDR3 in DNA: TGTGCCAGCAGCTTAGCTGCGGGGACATCATCCTACGAGCAGTACTTC.